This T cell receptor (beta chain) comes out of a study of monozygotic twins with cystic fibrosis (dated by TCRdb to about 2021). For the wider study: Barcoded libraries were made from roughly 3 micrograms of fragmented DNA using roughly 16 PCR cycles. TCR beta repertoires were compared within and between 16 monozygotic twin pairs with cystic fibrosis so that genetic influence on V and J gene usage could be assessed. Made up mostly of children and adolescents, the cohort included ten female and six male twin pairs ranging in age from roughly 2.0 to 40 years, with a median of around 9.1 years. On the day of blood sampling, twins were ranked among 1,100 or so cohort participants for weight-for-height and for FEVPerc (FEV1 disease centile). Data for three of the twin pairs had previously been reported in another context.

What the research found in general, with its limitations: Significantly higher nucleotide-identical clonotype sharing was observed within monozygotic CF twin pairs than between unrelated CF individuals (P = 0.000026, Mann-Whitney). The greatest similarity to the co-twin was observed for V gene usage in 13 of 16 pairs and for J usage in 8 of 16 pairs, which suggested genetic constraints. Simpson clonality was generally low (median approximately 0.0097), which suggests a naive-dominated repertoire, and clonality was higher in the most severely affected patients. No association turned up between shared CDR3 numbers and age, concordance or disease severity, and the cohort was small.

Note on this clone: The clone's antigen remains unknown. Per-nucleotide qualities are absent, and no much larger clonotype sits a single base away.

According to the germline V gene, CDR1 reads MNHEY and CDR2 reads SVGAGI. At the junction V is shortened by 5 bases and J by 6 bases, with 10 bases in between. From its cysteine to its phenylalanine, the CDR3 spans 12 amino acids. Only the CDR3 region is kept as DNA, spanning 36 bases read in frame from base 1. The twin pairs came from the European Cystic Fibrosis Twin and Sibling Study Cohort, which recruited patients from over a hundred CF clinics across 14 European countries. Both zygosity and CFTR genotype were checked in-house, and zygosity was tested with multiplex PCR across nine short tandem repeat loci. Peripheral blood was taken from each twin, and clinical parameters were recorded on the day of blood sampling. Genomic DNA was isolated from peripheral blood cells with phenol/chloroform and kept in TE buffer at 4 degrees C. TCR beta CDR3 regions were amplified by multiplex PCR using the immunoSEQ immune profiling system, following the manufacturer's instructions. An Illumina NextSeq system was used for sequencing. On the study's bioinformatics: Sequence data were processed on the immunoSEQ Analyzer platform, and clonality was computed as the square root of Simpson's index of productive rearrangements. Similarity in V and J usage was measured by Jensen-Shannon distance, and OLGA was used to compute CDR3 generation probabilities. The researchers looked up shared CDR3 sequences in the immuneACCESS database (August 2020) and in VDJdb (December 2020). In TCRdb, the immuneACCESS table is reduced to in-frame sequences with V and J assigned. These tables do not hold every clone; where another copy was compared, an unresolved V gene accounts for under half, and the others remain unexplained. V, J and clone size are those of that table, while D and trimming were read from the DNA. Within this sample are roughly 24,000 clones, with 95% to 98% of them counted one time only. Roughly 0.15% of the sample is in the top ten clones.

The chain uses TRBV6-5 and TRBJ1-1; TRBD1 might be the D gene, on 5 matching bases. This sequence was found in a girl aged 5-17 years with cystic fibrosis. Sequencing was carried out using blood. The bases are TGTGCCAGCAGTCCTCGGGGGGCTGAAGCTTTCTTT. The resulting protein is CASSPRGAEAFF.